Presented here are 5 T cell receptor beta chains from one specimen sequenced in a study of blood T cell repertoires in COVID-19. Sequencing was performed with immunoSEQ multiplex PCR; in TCRdb, only in-frame clones are kept and a portion is missing. The sample gives about 60,000 clones, approximately 84% of which show up once; about 16% is in the top ten. Sequencing was performed on peripheral blood. Receptor source: a man between 60 and 75 years old with COVID-19, enrolled during active disease.

The rearrangement uses TRBV29-1 and TRBJ1-2; TRBD1 is a possible D gene (6 bases). Trimming stripped 6 bases from V and 0 bases from J, with 11 bases between. Germline V gene data show CDR1 as SQVTM and CDR2 as ANQGSEA. The CDR3 runs to 13 residues. CDR3 loop: CSVGQLANYGYTF. The CDR3 nucleotides read TGCAGCGTCGGACAGTTAGCTAACTATGGCTACACCTTC.

At least ten counts were recorded for this clone. The chain carries TRBV2 and TRBJ2-7; no definite D call. Germline V gene data show CDR1 as SNHLY and CDR2 as FYNNEI. The CDR3 has 12 amino acids. The V and J ends lost 4 bases and 9 bases respectively, with 13 bases between them. CDR3 in amino acids: CASSVFVEVQYF. The CDR3 DNA reads as TGTGCCAGCAGTGTTTTCGTCGAGGTGCAGTACTTC.

The chain couples TRBV3-1 (or the pseudogene TRBV3-2) to TRBJ1-2, with 9 bases lining up with TRBD1. The CDR3 loop spans 12 amino acids. In germline, CDR1 is LGHDT, CDR2 YNNKEL (reference sequence). Unmatched junction bases numbered 1, after V lost 3 bases and J lost 8 bases. DNA for the CDR3: TGTGCCAGCAGCCAGGACAGGGGCGGCTACACCTTC. It specifies CASSQDRGGYTF.

The chain uses TRBV5-6 and TRBJ1-4, with 8 positions matching TRBD1. Germline V CDR1 and CDR2: SGHDT, YYEEEE. V lost 6 bases and J lost 10; bases outside the gene matches: 8. This CDR3 is built from 13 residues. The CDR3 protein is CASTRGQGGKLFF. The CDR3 DNA reads TGTGCCAGCACCCGCGGACAGGGAGGAAAACTGTTTTTT.

The V and J genes are TRBV5-1 and TRBJ2-7, with 14 nucleotides matching TRBD2. V gave up 4 bases and J gave up 6 bases; unmatched junction bases: 6. This CDR3 has 15 amino acids. From germline, CDR1 is SGHRS and CDR2 YFSETQ. The CDR3 here is CASSGGLAGVTEQYF. Here the CDR3 DNA reads TGCGCCAGCAGCGGGGGACTAGCGGGAGTAACCGAGCAGTACTTC.